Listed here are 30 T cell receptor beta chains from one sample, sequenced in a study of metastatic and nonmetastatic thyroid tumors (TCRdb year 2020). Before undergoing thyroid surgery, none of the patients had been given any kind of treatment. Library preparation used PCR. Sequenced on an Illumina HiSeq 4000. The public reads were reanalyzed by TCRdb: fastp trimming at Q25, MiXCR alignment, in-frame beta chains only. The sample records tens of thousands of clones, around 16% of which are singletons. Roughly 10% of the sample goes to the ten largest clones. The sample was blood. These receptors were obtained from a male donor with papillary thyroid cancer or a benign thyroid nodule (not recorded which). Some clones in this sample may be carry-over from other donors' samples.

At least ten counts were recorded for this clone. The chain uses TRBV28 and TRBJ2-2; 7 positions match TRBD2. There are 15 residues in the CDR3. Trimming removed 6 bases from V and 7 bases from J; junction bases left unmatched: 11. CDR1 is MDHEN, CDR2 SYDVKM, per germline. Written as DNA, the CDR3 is TGTGCCAGCAGCCGCCCGGGAGGAGGCGGCGGGGAGCTGTTTTTT. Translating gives CASSRPGGGGGELFF.

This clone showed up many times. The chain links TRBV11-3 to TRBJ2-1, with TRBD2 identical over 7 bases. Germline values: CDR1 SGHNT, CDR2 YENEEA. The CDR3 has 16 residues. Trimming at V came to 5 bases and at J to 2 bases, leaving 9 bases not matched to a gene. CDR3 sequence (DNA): TGTGCCAGCAGCACAGAGAGCGGGGCCCCCTACAATGAGCAGTTCTTC. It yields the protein CASSTESGAPYNEQFF.

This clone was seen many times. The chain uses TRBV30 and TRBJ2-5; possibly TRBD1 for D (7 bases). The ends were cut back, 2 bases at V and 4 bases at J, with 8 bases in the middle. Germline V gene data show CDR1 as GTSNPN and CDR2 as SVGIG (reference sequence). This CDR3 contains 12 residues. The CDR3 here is CAWSQGGETQYF. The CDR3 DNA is TGTGCCTGGAGTCAGGGGGGAGAGACCCAGTACTTC.

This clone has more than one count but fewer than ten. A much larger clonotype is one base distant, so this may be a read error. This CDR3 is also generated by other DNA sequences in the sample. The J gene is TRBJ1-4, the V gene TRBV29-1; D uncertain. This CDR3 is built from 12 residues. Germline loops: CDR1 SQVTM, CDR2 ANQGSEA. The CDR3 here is CSVKQSNEKLFF. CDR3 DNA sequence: TGCAGCGTTAAACAGAGTAATGAAAAACTTTTTTTT.

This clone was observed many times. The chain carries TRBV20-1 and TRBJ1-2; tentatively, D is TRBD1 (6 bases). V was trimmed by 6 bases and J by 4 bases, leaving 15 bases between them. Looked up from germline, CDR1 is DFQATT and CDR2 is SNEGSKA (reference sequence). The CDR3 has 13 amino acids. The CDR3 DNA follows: TGCAGTGCCCGAGCTGGGGGCCCCTATGGCTACACCTTC. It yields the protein CSARAGGPYGYTF.

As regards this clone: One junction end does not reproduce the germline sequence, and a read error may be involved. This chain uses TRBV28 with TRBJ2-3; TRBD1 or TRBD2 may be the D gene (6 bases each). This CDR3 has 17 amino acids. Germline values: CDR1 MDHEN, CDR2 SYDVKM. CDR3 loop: CASTKRFGGLVTYTQYF. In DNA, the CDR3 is TGTGCCAGCACCAAACGGTTTGGGGGGCTCGTCACATATACGCAGTATTTT.

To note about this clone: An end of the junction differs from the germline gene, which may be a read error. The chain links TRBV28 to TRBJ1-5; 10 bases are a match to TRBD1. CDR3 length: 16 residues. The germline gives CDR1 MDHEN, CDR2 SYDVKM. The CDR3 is CASSSTGGFFMQPQHF. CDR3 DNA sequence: TGTGCCAGCAGTTCGACAGGGGGCTTTTTTATGCAGCCCCAACATTTT.

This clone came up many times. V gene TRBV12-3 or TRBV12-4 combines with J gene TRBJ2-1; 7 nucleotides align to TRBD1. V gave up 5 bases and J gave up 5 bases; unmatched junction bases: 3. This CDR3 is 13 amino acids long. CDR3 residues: CASSRDRHNEQFF. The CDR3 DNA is TGTGCCAGCAGTCGGGACAGACACAATGAGCAGTTCTTC.

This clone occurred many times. In DNA, the CDR3 is TGTGCCAGCACCACGACAGGGAAGGGCAATCAGCCCCAGCATTTT. Its protein is CASTTTGKGNQPQHF. This chain joins TRBV19 and TRBJ1-5; TRBD1 agrees at 7 bases. Germline CDR1 LNHDA, CDR2 SQIVND (reference sequence). The CDR3 loop spans 15 amino acids. Trimming at V came to 9 bases and at J to 2 bases, leaving 10 bases not matched to a gene.

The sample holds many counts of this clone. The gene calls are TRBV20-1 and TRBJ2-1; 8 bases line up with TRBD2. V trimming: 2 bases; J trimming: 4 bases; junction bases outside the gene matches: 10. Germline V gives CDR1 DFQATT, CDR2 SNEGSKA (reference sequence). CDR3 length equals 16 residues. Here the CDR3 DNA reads TGCAGTGCTAGACCCTCGGGGCGGGAGGATTACAATGAGCAGTTCTTC. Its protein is CSARPSGREDYNEQFF.

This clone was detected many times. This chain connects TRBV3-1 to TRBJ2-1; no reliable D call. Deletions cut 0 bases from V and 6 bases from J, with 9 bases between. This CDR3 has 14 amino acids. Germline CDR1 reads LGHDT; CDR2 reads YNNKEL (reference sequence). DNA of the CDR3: TGTGCCAGCAGCCAAGAGCAAAATTTCAATGAGCAGTTCTTC. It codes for CASSQEQNFNEQFF.

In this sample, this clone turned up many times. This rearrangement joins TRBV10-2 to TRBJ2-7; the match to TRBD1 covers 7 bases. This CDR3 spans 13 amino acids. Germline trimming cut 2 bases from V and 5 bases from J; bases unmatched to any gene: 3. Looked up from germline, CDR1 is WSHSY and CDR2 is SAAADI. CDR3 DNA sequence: TGCGCCAGCAGTGAGGTTACAGGGGACGAGCAGTACTTC. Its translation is CASSEVTGDEQYF.

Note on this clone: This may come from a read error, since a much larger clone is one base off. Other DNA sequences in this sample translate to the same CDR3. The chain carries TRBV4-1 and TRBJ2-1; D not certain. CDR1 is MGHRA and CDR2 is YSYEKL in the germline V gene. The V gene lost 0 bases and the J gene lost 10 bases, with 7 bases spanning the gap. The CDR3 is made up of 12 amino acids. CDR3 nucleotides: TGCGCCAGCAGCCAAGAGGTCGGAGAGCAGTTCTTC. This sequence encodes CASSQEVGEQFF.

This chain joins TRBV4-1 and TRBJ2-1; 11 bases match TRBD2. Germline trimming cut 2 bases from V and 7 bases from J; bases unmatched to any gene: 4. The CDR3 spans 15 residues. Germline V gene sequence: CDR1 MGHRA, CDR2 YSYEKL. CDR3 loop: CASSQLAGGQNEQFF. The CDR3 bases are TGCGCCAGCAGCCAACTAGCGGGGGGCCAGAATGAGCAGTTCTTC.

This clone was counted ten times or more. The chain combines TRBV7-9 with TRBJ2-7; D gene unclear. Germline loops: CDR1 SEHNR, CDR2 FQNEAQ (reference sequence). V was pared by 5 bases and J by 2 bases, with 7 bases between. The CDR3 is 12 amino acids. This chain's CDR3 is CASSLRPYEQYV. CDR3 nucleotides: TGTGCCAGCAGCCTTAGACCCTACGAGCAGTACGTC.

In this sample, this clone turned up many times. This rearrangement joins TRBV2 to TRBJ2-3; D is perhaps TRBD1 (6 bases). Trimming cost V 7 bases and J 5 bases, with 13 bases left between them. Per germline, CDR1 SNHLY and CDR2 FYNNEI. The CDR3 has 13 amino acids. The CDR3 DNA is TGTGCCAGCAACAGGGTTGGGGAAGATACGCAGTATTTT. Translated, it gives CASNRVGEDTQYF.

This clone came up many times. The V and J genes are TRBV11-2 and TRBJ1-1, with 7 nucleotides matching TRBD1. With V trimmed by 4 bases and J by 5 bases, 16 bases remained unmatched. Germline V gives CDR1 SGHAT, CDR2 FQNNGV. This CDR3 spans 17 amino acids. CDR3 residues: CASSSRPPGTVRTEAFF. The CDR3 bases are TGTGCCAGCAGCTCCCGCCCCCCCGGGACAGTGAGGACTGAAGCTTTCTTT.

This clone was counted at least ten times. CDR3 nucleotides: TGTGCCAGCAGTGAAACAGGACTAGCGGGGCTCTACGAGCAGTACGTC. Encoded protein: CASSETGLAGLYEQYV. This chain joins TRBV6-1 and TRBJ2-7; 12 bases fit TRBD2. This CDR3 region has 16 residues. The trim removed 2 bases at V and 3 bases at J, leaving 5 bases unmatched. Germline CDR1 reads MNHNS; CDR2 reads SASEGT.

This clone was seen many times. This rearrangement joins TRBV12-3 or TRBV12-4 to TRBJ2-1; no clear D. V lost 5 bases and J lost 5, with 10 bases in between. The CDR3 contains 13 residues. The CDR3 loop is CASSPGSDNEQFF. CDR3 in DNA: TGTGCCAGCAGTCCCGGGTCTGACAATGAGCAGTTCTTC.

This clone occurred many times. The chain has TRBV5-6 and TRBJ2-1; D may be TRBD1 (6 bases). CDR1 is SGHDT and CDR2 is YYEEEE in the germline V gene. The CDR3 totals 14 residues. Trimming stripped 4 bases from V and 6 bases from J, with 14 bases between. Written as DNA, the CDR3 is TGTGCCAGCAGCCCTGGACAGTTGGGCAATGAGCAGTTCTTC. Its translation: CASSPGQLGNEQFF.

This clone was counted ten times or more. The CDR3 loop reads CSASNSRDVYNEQFF. The CDR3 DNA reads as TGCAGTGCTAGTAACTCCAGGGATGTGTACAATGAGCAGTTCTTC. This rearrangement joins TRBV20-1 to TRBJ2-1, with D maybe TRBD1 (5 bases). This CDR3 has 15 amino acids. Germline V gene sequence: CDR1 DFQATT, CDR2 SNEGSKA (reference sequence). The V gene lost 3 bases and the J gene lost 4 bases, with 16 bases spanning the gap.

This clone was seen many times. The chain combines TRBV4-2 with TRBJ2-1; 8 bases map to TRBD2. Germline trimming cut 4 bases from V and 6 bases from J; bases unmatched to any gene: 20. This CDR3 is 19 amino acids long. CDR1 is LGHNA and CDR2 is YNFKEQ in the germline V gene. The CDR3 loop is CASSPSGSKLQRPVNEQFF. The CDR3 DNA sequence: TGTGCCAGCAGCCCGAGCGGGAGTAAACTTCAGAGGCCGGTCAATGAGCAGTTCTTC.

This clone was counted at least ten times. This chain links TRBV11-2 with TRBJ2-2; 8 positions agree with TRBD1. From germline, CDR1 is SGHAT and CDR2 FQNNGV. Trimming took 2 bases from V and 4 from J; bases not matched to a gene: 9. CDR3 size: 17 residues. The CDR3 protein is CASSLYSQGAGTGELFF. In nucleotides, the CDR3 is TGTGCCAGCAGCTTATATTCGCAGGGGGCGGGCACCGGGGAGCTGTTTTTT.

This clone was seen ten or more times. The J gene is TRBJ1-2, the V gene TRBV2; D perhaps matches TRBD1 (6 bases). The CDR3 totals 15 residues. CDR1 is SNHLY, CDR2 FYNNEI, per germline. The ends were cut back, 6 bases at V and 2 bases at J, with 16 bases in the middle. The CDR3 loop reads CASRIVQTGNYGYTF. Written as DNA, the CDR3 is TGTGCCAGCAGAATCGTCCAAACAGGGAACTATGGCTACACCTTC.

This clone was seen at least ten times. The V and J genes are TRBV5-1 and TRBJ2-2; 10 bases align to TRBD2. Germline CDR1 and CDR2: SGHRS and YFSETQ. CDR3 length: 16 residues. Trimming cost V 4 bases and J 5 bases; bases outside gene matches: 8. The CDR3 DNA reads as TGCGCCAGCAGCATAGAAGCGGGGGGGCGGACCGGGGAGCTGTTTTTT. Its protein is CASSIEAGGRTGELFF.

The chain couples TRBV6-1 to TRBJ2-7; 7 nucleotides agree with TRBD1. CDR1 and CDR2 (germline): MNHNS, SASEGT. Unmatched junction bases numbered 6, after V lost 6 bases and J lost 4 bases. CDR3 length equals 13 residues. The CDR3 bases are TGTGCCAGCAGCCACGACAGGGCATACGAGCAGTACTTC. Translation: CASSHDRAYEQYF.

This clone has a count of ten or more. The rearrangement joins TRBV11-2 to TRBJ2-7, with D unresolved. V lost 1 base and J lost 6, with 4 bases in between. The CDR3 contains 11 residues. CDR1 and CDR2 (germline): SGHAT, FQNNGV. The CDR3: CASSLGREQYF. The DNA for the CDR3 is TGTGCCAGCAGCTTAGGACGCGAGCAGTACTTC. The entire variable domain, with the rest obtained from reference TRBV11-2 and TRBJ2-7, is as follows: EAGVAQSPRYKIIEKRQSVAFWCNPISGHATLYWYQQILGQGPKLLIQFQNNGVVDDSQLPKDRFSAERLKGVDSTLKIQPAKLEDSAVYLCASSLGREQYFGPGTRLTVT.

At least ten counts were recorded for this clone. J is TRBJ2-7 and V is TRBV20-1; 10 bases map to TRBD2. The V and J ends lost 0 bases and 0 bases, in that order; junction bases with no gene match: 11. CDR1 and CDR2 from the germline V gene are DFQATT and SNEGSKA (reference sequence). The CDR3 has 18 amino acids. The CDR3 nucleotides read TGCAGTGCTAGAGATCCGGCTAGCGGGGGCGTTAGCTCCTACGAGCAGTACTTC. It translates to CSARDPASGGVSSYEQYF.

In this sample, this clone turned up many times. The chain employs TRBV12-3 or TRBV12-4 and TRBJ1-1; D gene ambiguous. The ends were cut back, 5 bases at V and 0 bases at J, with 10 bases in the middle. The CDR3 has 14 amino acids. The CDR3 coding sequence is TGTGCCAGCAGTCCGGGCTTACTGAACACTGAAGCTTTCTTT. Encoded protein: CASSPGLLNTEAFF.

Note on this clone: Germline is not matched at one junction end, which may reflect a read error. The CDR3 nucleotides read TGCAGTGATAGAAAGAACGGGTTCCGCACAGATACGCAGCATTTT. Amino acid sequence: CSDRKNGFRTDTQHF. The chain carries TRBV20-1 and TRBJ2-3; D ambiguous. With the DNA end fitting TRBJ1-5 better, the J assignment may be wrong. CDR1 is DFQATT, CDR2 SNEGSKA, per germline (reference sequence). The CDR3 totals 15 residues.